These 14 T cell receptor beta chains originate from one sample sequenced in a study of long-term antiretroviral therapy in people with HIV. The libraries were made with immunoSEQ v3.0 at survey level. Clones were read by immunoSEQ multiplex PCR, and TCRdb kept only the in-frame ones, dropping some. The sample holds under 45,000 clones; more than 80% are singletons and the top ten take about 5.7%. The input for sequencing was unsorted PBMCs, taken 3.1 years after starting antiretroviral therapy. The receptor source for this set is a woman in her forties or fifties with HIV.

V and J are TRBV6-5 and TRBJ1-4; 7 bases fit TRBD1. Germline V CDR1 and CDR2: MNHEY, SVGAGI. The V and J ends lost 10 bases and 6 bases, in that order; junction bases with no gene match: 8. The CDR3 covers 13 residues. The CDR3 region is CATRRGQDEKLFF. CDR3 DNA: TGTGCCACCCGGAGGGGGCAGGATGAAAAACTGTTTTTT.

J is TRBJ1-2 and V is TRBV10-1; D is perhaps TRBD1 (5 bases). The V end lost 8 bases, the J end lost 6 bases, and 22 bases lay between the germline ends. Germline CDR1 is WNHNN and CDR2 is SYGVQD (reference sequence). The CDR3 spans 15 residues. CDR3 loop: CASDLRHQGIHGYTF. The CDR3 DNA follows: TGCGCCAGCGACCTAAGACACCAGGGTATTCATGGCTACACCTTC.

The chain has TRBV7-8 and TRBJ1-6; D is perhaps TRBD1 (5 bases). The CDR3 totals 14 residues. The germline gives CDR1 SGHVS, CDR2 FQNEAQ. V was clipped by 4 bases and J by 5 bases, with 9 bases between them. The CDR3 loop is CASSSGTDNSPLHF. CDR3 nucleotide sequence: TGTGCCAGCAGCTCCGGGACGGATAATTCACCCCTCCACTTT. Drawing the rest from reference TRBV7-8 and TRBJ1-6, the complete variable domain is GAGVSQSPRYKVAKRGQDVALRCDPISGHVSLFWYQQALGQGPEFLTYFQNEAQLDKSGLPSDRFFAERPEGSVSTLKIQRTQQEDSAVYLCASSSGTDNSPLHFGNGTRLTVT.

J is TRBJ1-2 and V is TRBV5-1, with D unresolved. This CDR3 is 13 amino acids long. Germline CDR1 reads SGHRS; CDR2 reads YFSETQ. V dropped 3 bases and J dropped 4 bases, with 10 bases sitting between them. The CDR3 reads CASSSEPFYGYTF. The CDR3 DNA sequence: TGCGCCAGCAGCTCAGAGCCCTTCTATGGCTACACCTTC.

V usage is TRBV7-9 and J usage is TRBJ1-4, with a possible D match to TRBD1 (5 bases). V was clipped by 3 bases and J by 2 bases, with 10 bases between them. Germline V CDR1 and CDR2: SEHNR, FQNEAQ (reference sequence). This CDR3 spans 15 amino acids. The CDR3 reads CASSFSGGTNEKLFF. CDR3 bases: TGTGCCAGCAGCTTTTCCGGGGGGACTAATGAAAAACTGTTTTTT.

As for this clone: Relative to the germline gene, one junction end is altered; a read error may explain this. This chain uses TRBV7-7 with TRBJ2-3; D might be TRBD2 (5 bases). Germline CDR1 is SSHAT and CDR2 is FNYEAQ (reference sequence). CDR3 size: 14 residues. CDR3 in amino acids: CASSLALVSDTQYF. The DNA for the CDR3 is TGTGCTAGCAGCTTAGCGTTGGTTTCGGATACGCAGTATTTT.

This clone was seen once. The V and J genes are TRBV5-6 and TRBJ2-3; tentative D call: TRBD1 (5 bases). There are 13 residues in the CDR3. V gave up 7 bases and J gave up 3 bases, with 12 bases separating them. Germline lookup yields CDR1 SGHDT and CDR2 YYEEEE. The CDR3 nucleotides are TGTGCCAGCGGGGCAGTCGGAACAGATACGCAGTATTTT. Translating it yields CASGAVGTDTQYF.

The chain combines TRBV10-1 with TRBJ2-1, with TRBD2 identical over 9 bases. The CDR3 has 16 residues. In germline, CDR1 is WNHNN, CDR2 SYGVQD (reference sequence). The junction had 4 bases not matched to a gene; V was cut back by 2 bases and J by 2 bases. The CDR3 coding sequence is TGCGCCAGCAGTGAGGGGGCTAGCGGGGCCTACAATGAGCAGTTCTTC. This encodes CASSEGASGAYNEQFF.

The V call is TRBV5-1, the J call TRBJ2-3; the D gene is possibly TRBD2 (5 bases). The CDR3 totals 14 residues. Trimming took 2 bases from V and 2 from J, leaving 9 bases between them. Germline CDR1 and CDR2: SGHRS and YFSETQ. The DNA for the CDR3 is TGCGCCAGCAGCTTTGAGGGATTCACAGATACGCAGTATTTT. It translates to CASSFEGFTDTQYF.

The chain has TRBV7-9 and TRBJ1-2, with 7 nucleotides matching TRBD1. Trimming removed 0 bases from V and 0 bases from J; junction bases left unmatched: 4. Looked up from germline, CDR1 is SEHNR and CDR2 is FQNEAQ (reference sequence). This CDR3 contains 16 residues. The chain's CDR3 is CASSLAAGGTNYGYTF. Here the CDR3 DNA reads TGTGCCAGCAGCTTAGCGGCAGGGGGGACTAACTATGGCTACACCTTC.

The chain couples TRBV19 to TRBJ1-1; 7 bases align to TRBD1. V lost 8 bases to trimming and J lost 4 bases; unmatched junction nucleotides: 10. The CDR3 spans 14 residues. Germline CDR1 reads LNHDA; CDR2 reads SQIVND (reference sequence). The CDR3 DNA reads as TGTGCCAGTCGGTACACAGGGGCCGGCACTGAAGCTTTCTTT. Amino acid sequence: CASRYTGAGTEAFF.

This chain links TRBV5-6 with TRBJ1-2, with 9 nucleotides matching TRBD1. V lost 4 bases to trimming and J lost 5 bases; unmatched junction nucleotides: 9. The germline CDR1 and CDR2 sequences are SGHDT and YYEEEE. This CDR3 region has 15 residues. The DNA of the CDR3 is TGTGCCAGCAGCGCCCCGGGACAGGGCGGGTATGGCTACACCTTC. Translated, it gives CASSAPGQGGYGYTF. Drawing the rest from reference TRBV5-6 and TRBJ1-2, the complete variable domain is DAGVTQSPTHLIKTRGQQVTLRCSPKSGHDTVSWYQQALGQGPQFIFQYYEEEERQRGNFPDRFSGHQFPNYSSELNVNALLLGDSALYLCASSAPGQGGYGYTFGSGTRLTVV.

The chain carries TRBV14 and TRBJ2-1; D may be TRBD2 (6 bases). Trimming took 1 base from V and 7 from J, leaving 11 bases between them. The length of the CDR3 is 14 residues. Germline V CDR1 and CDR2: SGHDN, FVKESK. In DNA form, the CDR3 reads TGTGCCAGCAGCCAAGTATCGGAGGGAAATGAGCAGTTCTTC. Its protein is CASSQVSEGNEQFF.

The gene calls are TRBV5-1 and TRBJ1-6; D possibly corresponds to TRBD1 (5 bases). V dropped 4 bases and J dropped 5 bases, with 19 bases sitting between them. The CDR3 is 17 amino acids. Germline V gene lookup returns CDR1 SGHRS and CDR2 YFSETQ. CDR3: CASSPLVGGRDNSPLHF. The CDR3 region has the DNA TGCGCCAGCAGCCCGCTGGTGGGGGGTAGGGATAATTCACCCCTCCACTTT.